Listed below are T cell receptor beta chains from one sample, sequenced in a study of cytomegalovirus exposure and HLA in healthy donors. Clones were read by immunoSEQ multiplex PCR, and TCRdb kept only the in-frame ones, dropping some. The profile shows tens of thousands of clones, approximately 94% of them singletons. The sample taken for sequencing was PBMCs. The origin of the receptors is a man younger than 35 in good health and CMV-seropositive. The CDR3 runs from the conserved cysteine through the conserved F or W. The order of the fields is clone size, J gene, V gene, D gene, CDR3 protein, CDR3 DNA. A D gene is named only where the DNA matches it firmly. Size is omitted from some rows. Given values are once, few, many or a class for expanded clones.

- TRBJ2-7 TRBV6-1 - CASSEVGSSYEQYF TGTGCCAGCAGTGAAGTCGGGAGCTCCTACGAGCAGTACTTC
- TRBJ2-7 TRBV15 TRBD1 CATSGRDRDEQYF TGTGCCACCAGCGGACGTGACAGGGACGAGCAGTACTTC
- TRBJ1-3 TRBV6-5 - CASTRGPGAGNTIYF TGTGCCAGCACCCGTGGGCCAGGGGCCGGAAACACCATATATTTT
- TRBJ2-2 TRBV19 - CASSVGQNTGELFF TGTGCCAGTAGTGTCGGACAAAACACCGGGGAGCTGTTTTTT
- TRBJ1-5 TRBV6-1 TRBD1 CASSEAHRGIDRYSNQPQHF TGTGCCAGCAGTGAAGCTCACAGGGGGATTGATCGTTATAGCAATCAGCCCCAGCATTTT
once TRBJ1-4 TRBV18 - CASSRSGPGTGANEKLFF TGTGCCAGCTCACGGAGTGGCCCCGGGACGGGAGCTAATGAAAAACTGTTTTTT
- TRBJ2-1 TRBV2 TRBD1 CALQEGQGGYGNEQFF TGTGCCCTCCAAGAGGGACAGGGGGGTTACGGCAATGAGCAGTTCTTC
- TRBJ2-2 TRBV5-1 - CASSLSPRGGIDTGELFF TGCGCCAGCAGCTTGTCCCCGAGGGGAGGTATTGACACCGGGGAGCTGTTTTTT
- TRBJ1-1 TRBV11-2 - CASSLLGAEAFF TGTGCCAGCAGCTTATTGGGCGCTGAAGCTTTCTTT
- TRBJ1-4 TRBV29-1 - CSVIQGQNIF TGCAGCGTAATACAGGGTCAGAATATTTTT
once TRBJ1-1 TRBV20-1 TRBD1 CSARIQGEAFF TGCAGTGCTAGAATACAGGGGGAAGCTTTCTTT
once TRBJ1-4 TRBV19 TRBD1 CASSHVGQGEYEKLFF TGTGCCAGTAGTCATGTCGGACAGGGGGAATATGAAAAACTGTTTTTT
once TRBJ2-5 TRBV5-1 TRBD1 CASSPPGTGGAKTQYF TGCGCCAGCAGCCCCCCCGGGACAGGGGGCGCGAAGACCCAGTACTTC
- TRBJ2-1 TRBV5-6 - CASSSTGGRAGDSYNEQFF TGTGCCAGCAGCTCCACAGGGGGTCGGGCGGGAGACTCCTACAATGAGCAGTTCTTC
once TRBJ2-1 TRBV10-3 TRBD2 CAISASIAGGHGEQFF TGTGCCATCAGTGCATCAATAGCGGGAGGGCATGGTGAGCAGTTCTTC
- TRBJ2-7 TRBV28 - CASSVSRATGLPLNYEQYF TGTGCCAGCAGTGTATCTCGGGCCACAGGTCTCCCGCTAAACTACGAGCAGTACTTC
- TRBJ2-3 TRBV28 TRBD2 CASISGREEADTQYF TGTGCCAGCATTAGCGGGAGGGAGGAGGCAGATACGCAGTATTTT
- TRBJ2-7 TRBV14 - CASSRRQVLSYEQYF TGTGCCAGCAGCCGGAGACAGGTGCTCTCCTACGAGCAGTACTTC
once TRBJ1-1 TRBV5-4 - CASSNSPTENTEAFF TGTGCCAGCAGCAATTCCCCGACAGAGAACACTGAAGCTTTCTTT
- TRBJ1-3 TRBV6-6 - CASSYGGNHSGNTIYF TGTGCCAGCAGTTACGGGGGGAATCACTCTGGAAACACCATATATTTT
- TRBJ2-5 TRBV6-1 - CASSNLPDSQETQYF TGTGCCAGCAGTAACCTCCCAGACTCCCAAGAGACCCAGTACTTC
- TRBJ1-5 TRBV28 TRBD1 CASRTGGQPQHF TGTGCCAGCAGGACAGGGGGGCAGCCCCAGCATTTT
- TRBJ2-1 TRBV4-2 TRBD2 CASSLSGGGSGEQFF TGTGCCAGCAGCTTAAGCGGGGGAGGGTCGGGTGAGCAGTTCTTC
- TRBJ1-4 TRBV15 TRBD1 CATSNDRGLREKLFF TGTGCCACCAGCAATGACAGGGGGTTAAGAGAAAAACTGTTTTTT
- TRBJ1-2 TRBV4-3 - CASSQELERAGRYGYTF TGCGCCAGCAGCCAAGAATTGGAGCGGGCAGGGAGATATGGCTACACCTTC
- TRBJ1-3 TRBV30 - CAWSTGRAFSGNTIYF TGTGCCTGGAGTACGGGCAGGGCTTTCTCTGGAAACACCATATATTTT
few TRBJ2-1 TRBV29-1 TRBD2 CSAVAGRTYNEQFF TGCAGCGCTGTAGCGGGACGGACTTACAATGAGCAGTTCTTC
- TRBJ2-5 TRBV5-1 TRBD2 CASSPGGAGGRETQYF TGCGCCAGCAGCCCCGGGGGAGCGGGAGGACGAGAGACCCAGTACTTC
once TRBJ2-5 TRBV5-4 TRBD1 CASSFKYRTGTNGEETQYF TGTGCCAGCAGCTTTAAGTATCGGACAGGGACAAATGGGGAAGAGACCCAGTACTTC
once TRBJ1-1 TRBV7-9 - CASSLPDSMNTEAFF TGTGCCAGCAGCTTGCCGGACAGCATGAACACTGAAGCTTTCTTT
- TRBJ2-7 TRBV11-2 - CASSLAYEQYF TGTGCCAGCAGCCTGGCTTACGAGCAGTACTTC
- TRBJ2-1 TRBV2 - CASSVLGEQFF TGTGCCAGCAGTGTGCTAGGTGAGCAGTTCTTC
- TRBJ2-2 TRBV27 TRBD2 CASTLVAGGITGELFF TGTGCCAGCACTTTAGTAGCGGGGGGGATCACCGGGGAGCTGTTTTTT
- TRBJ2-1 TRBV19 - CASQGLQGGEQFF TGTGCCAGTCAGGGACTCCAGGGCGGTGAGCAGTTCTTC
- TRBJ2-1 TRBV9 - CASSELGGSYNEQFF TGTGCCAGCAGCGAACTAGGCGGGTCCTACAATGAGCAGTTCTTC
- TRBJ2-3 TRBV29-1 TRBD2 CSVARLAGEGDTQYF TGCAGCGTTGCCAGACTAGCGGGGGAGGGAGATACGCAGTATTTT
- TRBJ1-4 TRBV2 TRBD1 CASETGQGDEKLFF TGTGCCAGCGAAACGGGACAGGGGGATGAAAAACTGTTTTTT
- TRBJ2-7 TRBV28 TRBD1 CASSFNLIGSYRDRGYEQYF TGTGCCAGCAGTTTCAACCTTATTGGGTCCTATCGGGACAGGGGTTACGAGCAGTACTTC
- TRBJ2-7 TRBV11-2 TRBD2 CASSLVLGLVYEQYF TGTGCCAGCAGCTTAGTTTTGGGACTAGTCTACGAGCAGTACTTC
once TRBJ2-3 TRBV28 - CASSFKLAGDTQYF TGTGCCAGCAGTTTTAAACTAGCAGGAGATACGCAGTATTTT
- TRBJ2-5 TRBV6-1 - CASTTFRGRETQYF TGTGCCAGCACGACCTTCAGGGGCAGGGAGACCCAGTACTTC
once TRBJ2-7 TRBV27 TRBD1 CASSLDRGAYEQYF TGTGCCAGCAGTTTGGACAGGGGAGCCTACGAGCAGTACTTC
- TRBJ2-3 TRBV27 - CASKPGLPDTQYF TGTGCCAGCAAACCGGGTCTGCCAGATACGCAGTATTTT
- TRBJ2-1 TRBV6-5 TRBD1 CASGSDRDPYNEQFF TGTGCCAGCGGGTCAGACAGGGATCCCTACAATGAGCAGTTCTTC
- TRBJ1-4 TRBV7-2 TRBD1 CASSLAGTGDEKLFF TGTGCCAGCAGCTTAGCGGGGACAGGGGACGAAAAACTGTTTTTT
- TRBJ2-3 TRBV4-1 - CASSQDLGGDTQYF TGCGCCAGCAGCCAAGATCTAGGGGGTGATACGCAGTATTTT
- TRBJ2-1 TRBV4-2 TRBD1 CASSQVGTGGRDEQFF TGTGCCAGCAGCCAAGTCGGGACAGGGGGCCGCGATGAGCAGTTCTTC
- TRBJ1-5 TRBV6-1 TRBD1 CASSEGDRGFYPQHF TGTGCCAGCAGTGAAGGAGACAGGGGGTTCTACCCCCAGCATTTT
- TRBJ1-2 TRBV4-3 - CASSQGWGANYGYTF TGCGCCAGCAGCCAAGGCTGGGGAGCTAACTATGGCTACACCTTC
- TRBJ1-4 TRBV5-4 TRBD1 CASSYDRVEKLFF TGTGCCAGCAGCTATGACAGGGTAGAAAAACTGTTTTTT